This TCR beta chain was sequenced during a study of cytomegalovirus exposure and HLA in healthy donors. Note on this clone: As yet, its antigen is unknown.

V dropped 1 base and J dropped 3; count of bases not matched to a gene: 18. The CDR3 consists of 19 residues. Germline loops: CDR1 SEHNR, CDR2 FQNEAQ (reference sequence). PCR employed 60 Vbeta and 13 Jbeta primers. Clones were read by immunoSEQ multiplex PCR, and TCRdb kept only the in-frame ones, dropping some. The table has some 140,000 clones, around 80% seen once. The study's findings and limits: Near-uniform donor sequencing depth was presumed by presence/absence analyses. Data from an earlier analysis indicated that most TCR beta V segments were productive either about 87% or about 30% of the time. In a later analysis, donors in an Asian-associated ancestry cluster reportedly had fewer N-insertions in productive TCRs than the cohort mean.

The chain is built from TRBV7-9 and TRBJ2-7; 7 bases match TRBD2. The clonotype was recovered from a man aged 25 to 40 in good health. The sequenced sample was PBMCs. The DNA for the CDR3 is TGTGCCAGCAGCTTAGGAATGGGGACTACCAGATTCGGTGACTACGAGCAGTACTTC. It encodes CASSLGMGTTRFGDYEQYF.